The clone carrying this T cell receptor beta chain was found a few times. The data were obtained in a study of blood T cell repertoires in COVID-19. TCRdb's copy holds only in-frame clones and misses some; the assay was immunoSEQ multiplex PCR. The repertoire holds roughly 290,000 clones, with 65% to 85% as singletons. The ends were cut back, 2 bases at V and 0 bases at J, with 11 bases in the middle. The length of the CDR3 is 16 residues. Germline CDR1 is MGHRA and CDR2 is YSYEKL. The sequencing input was peripheral blood. The receptor's source is a person aged 65 to 79 with COVID-19, enrolled during active disease. This chain connects TRBV4-1 to TRBJ1-5; D gene unclear. The CDR3 region has the DNA TGCGCCAGCAGCCAAACTCCGGGAAATAGCAATCAGCCCCAGCATTTT. This sequence encodes CASSQTPGNSNQPQHF.